The rows below give T cell receptor beta chains drawn from one sample of a study of identical twins. TCRdb reprocessed the 5' RACE reads via MiXCR and lists one record per CDR3 protein. The data hold more than 600,000 distinct CDR3 sequences, with roughly 18% observed a single time. These data also formed part of another study, on T cells expressing NK-cell markers.

Sequences were obtained from PBMCs. The receptors come from a young woman in good health. Both conserved end residues are part of each CDR3. The D gene is left open where the match is weak. Size is stated for part of the rows, as once, few or many counts, or as a class when the clone is expanded.

clone_size: few; v_call: TRBV5-1; j_call: TRBJ2-2; d_call: .; cdr3_nt: TGCGCCAGCAGCTTTTCGGCCCTTGCGAACACCGGGGAGCTGTTTTTT; cdr3_aa: CASSFSALANTGELFF
clone_size: .; v_call: TRBV7-2; j_call: TRBJ2-2; d_call: .; cdr3_nt: TGTGCCAGCAGCTTCGCGTCTCCGTTGGACGGGGAGCTGTTTTTT; cdr3_aa: CASSFASPLDGELFF
clone_size: few; v_call: TRBV3-1; j_call: TRBJ1-1; d_call: .; cdr3_nt: TGTGCCAGCAGTACTCAAGGGGAAGCTTTCTTT; cdr3_aa: CASSTQGEAFF
clone_size: .; v_call: TRBV7-2; j_call: TRBJ2-1; d_call: .; cdr3_nt: TGTGCCAGCAGCTTAGACTTATTTTACAATGAGCAGTTCTTC; cdr3_aa: CASSLDLFYNEQFF
clone_size: .; v_call: TRBV29-1; j_call: TRBJ2-3; d_call: .; cdr3_nt: TGCAGCGTTGAACTGAGGGGAATGGCCACAGATACGCAGTATTTT; cdr3_aa: CSVELRGMATDTQYF
clone_size: .; v_call: TRBV20-1; j_call: TRBJ2-5; d_call: .; cdr3_nt: TGCAGTGCTAGATTACGGGGCCAAGAGACCCAGTACTTC; cdr3_aa: CSARLRGQETQYF
clone_size: .; v_call: TRBV5-1; j_call: TRBJ1-1; d_call: .; cdr3_nt: TGCGCCAGCAGCTTTACAAGACCGGGGAACACTGAAGCTTTCTTT; cdr3_aa: CASSFTRPGNTEAFF
clone_size: .; v_call: TRBV5-1; j_call: TRBJ2-1; d_call: .; cdr3_nt: TGCGCCAGCAGGCCGAATTCGGCCGAGCAGTTCTTC; cdr3_aa: CASRPNSAEQFF
clone_size: .; v_call: TRBV4-3; j_call: TRBJ1-5; d_call: .; cdr3_nt: TGCGCCAGCAGCCAAGATGCAGGGAGAACGGTTCAGCCCCAGCATTTT; cdr3_aa: CASSQDAGRTVQPQHF
clone_size: .; v_call: TRBV5-5; j_call: TRBJ1-6; d_call: .; cdr3_nt: TGTGCCAGCAGCTTAAGGCCGCTCGATTCACCCCTCCACTTT; cdr3_aa: CASSLRPLDSPLHF
clone_size: .; v_call: TRBV18; j_call: TRBJ1-4; d_call: .; cdr3_nt: TGTGCCAGCTCGCAAACCTCGGAGAAAGAAAAACTGTTTTTT; cdr3_aa: CASSQTSEKEKLFF
clone_size: .; v_call: TRBV9; j_call: TRBJ2-3; d_call: .; cdr3_nt: TGTGCCAGCAGCGGGACACCAGGGGATACGCAGTATTTT; cdr3_aa: CASSGTPGDTQYF
clone_size: .; v_call: TRBV5-1; j_call: TRBJ2-2; d_call: .; cdr3_nt: TGCGCCAGCAGCTTGGTCGGGTCAGGCACCGGGGAGCTGTTTTTT; cdr3_aa: CASSLVGSGTGELFF
clone_size: few; v_call: TRBV20-1; j_call: TRBJ1-1; d_call: .; cdr3_nt: TGCAGTGCCCCACGACGGGAGAACACTGAAGCTTTCTTT; cdr3_aa: CSAPRRENTEAFF
clone_size: .; v_call: TRBV3-1; j_call: TRBJ2-7; d_call: .; cdr3_nt: TGTGCCAGCAGCCCTGGGTTGGGGCTTTTCAACGAGCAGTACTTC; cdr3_aa: CASSPGLGLFNEQYF
clone_size: few; v_call: TRBV6-2/TRBV6-3; j_call: TRBJ2-1; d_call: TRBD2; cdr3_nt: TGTGCCAGCAGTTATTTAACTAGCGGGGATAGTGAGCAGTTCTTC; cdr3_aa: CASSYLTSGDSEQFF
clone_size: .; v_call: TRBV7-9; j_call: TRBJ2-3; d_call: .; cdr3_nt: TGTGCCAGCAGCGTGAGCGGTTCACGAGATACGCAGTATTTT; cdr3_aa: CASSVSGSRDTQYF
clone_size: many; v_call: TRBV5-1; j_call: TRBJ1-1; d_call: .; cdr3_nt: TGCGCCAGCAGCTTGATTCCGTCAGCTGAAGCTTTCTTT; cdr3_aa: CASSLIPSAEAFF
clone_size: .; v_call: TRBV12-3/TRBV12-4; j_call: TRBJ2-3; d_call: .; cdr3_nt: TGTGCCAGCAGCCTCCTAGGGGGGTATAGCACAGATACGCAGTATTTT; cdr3_aa: CASSLLGGYSTDTQYF
clone_size: many; v_call: TRBV20-1; j_call: TRBJ1-1; d_call: .; cdr3_nt: TGCAGTGCTAGAGGGGGTGGGGGGAACACTGAAGCTTTCTTT; cdr3_aa: CSARGGGGNTEAFF
clone_size: few; v_call: TRBV20-1; j_call: TRBJ1-2; d_call: TRBD1; cdr3_nt: TGCAGTGCTGGGAGTCCCGGGACAGGGGCCAGGGGGGAGTATGGCTACACCTTC; cdr3_aa: CSAGSPGTGARGEYGYTF
clone_size: few; v_call: TRBV6-5; j_call: TRBJ2-7; d_call: TRBD1; cdr3_nt: TGTGCCAGCAGTTATCTGGGACAGGGTTTCTACGAGCAGTACTTC; cdr3_aa: CASSYLGQGFYEQYF
clone_size: many; v_call: TRBV9; j_call: TRBJ2-7; d_call: .; cdr3_nt: TGTGCCAGCAGCGGAGGAGGATCCCACTACGAGCAGTACTTC; cdr3_aa: CASSGGGSHYEQYF
clone_size: .; v_call: TRBV5-1; j_call: TRBJ2-7; d_call: .; cdr3_nt: TGCGCCAGCAGCTTGCCAATGCAGGACAACTACGAGCAGTACTTC; cdr3_aa: CASSLPMQDNYEQYF
clone_size: .; v_call: TRBV4-1; j_call: TRBJ2-1; d_call: .; cdr3_nt: TGCGCCAGCAGCCAAGAGGACAGGGTGGTAGCGGGGAGGCAGTTCTTC; cdr3_aa: CASSQEDRVVAGRQFF
clone_size: few; v_call: TRBV20-1; j_call: TRBJ2-3; d_call: .; cdr3_nt: TGCAGTGCTAGAGAAAGCCTCCTAGATACGCAGTATTTT; cdr3_aa: CSARESLLDTQYF
clone_size: few; v_call: TRBV4-3; j_call: TRBJ2-3; d_call: TRBD2; cdr3_nt: TGCGCCAGCAGCCAAGCTAAAGCAGCGGGAGGCTGGACAGATACGCAGTATTTT; cdr3_aa: CASSQAKAAGGWTDTQYF
clone_size: few; v_call: TRBV28; j_call: TRBJ2-4; d_call: .; cdr3_nt: TGTGCCAGCAGTTTTAAGGATTCGGGGCGGGACAAAAACATTCAGTACTTC; cdr3_aa: CASSFKDSGRDKNIQYF
clone_size: .; v_call: TRBV5-1; j_call: TRBJ2-3; d_call: .; cdr3_nt: TGCGCCAGCAGCCCGAACAGGGCTCGGGATACGCAGTATTTT; cdr3_aa: CASSPNRARDTQYF
clone_size: .; v_call: TRBV6-1; j_call: TRBJ1-6; d_call: TRBD1; cdr3_nt: TGTGCCAGCATGGGACAGGGGTCTTTCTATAATTCACCCCTCCACTTT; cdr3_aa: CASMGQGSFYNSPLHF
clone_size: .; v_call: TRBV20-1; j_call: TRBJ2-1; d_call: .; cdr3_nt: TGCAGTGCGCGCCGGATTGGACTGAGCTCCTACAATGAGCAGTTCTTC; cdr3_aa: CSARRIGLSSYNEQFF
clone_size: .; v_call: TRBV12-3/TRBV12-4; j_call: TRBJ2-4; d_call: .; cdr3_nt: TGTGCCAGCAGTTTAGGGGGGGCCTCCAAAAACATTCAGTACTTC; cdr3_aa: CASSLGGASKNIQYF
clone_size: .; v_call: TRBV25-1; j_call: TRBJ2-7; d_call: TRBD2; cdr3_nt: TGTGCCAGCGAGGGAGGGGAGACGTTCTACGAGCAGTACTTC; cdr3_aa: CASEGGETFYEQYF
clone_size: once; v_call: TRBV20-1; j_call: TRBJ1-6; d_call: .; cdr3_nt: TGCAGTGCTAGGAGCAGGGTGGTCGGATCACCCCTCCACTTT; cdr3_aa: CSARSRVVGSPLHF
clone_size: .; v_call: TRBV18; j_call: TRBJ2-7; d_call: TRBD2; cdr3_nt: TGTGCCAGCTCACCAAGAGAGCGGGGGGGCCACGAGCAGTACTTC; cdr3_aa: CASSPRERGGHEQYF